This is a list of T cell receptor beta chains from one sample in a study of cytomegalovirus exposure and HLA in healthy donors. Sequenced by immunoSEQ multiplex PCR; TCRdb stores in-frame clones only, minus some. The sample holds 55,000 to 65,000 clones; 90% to 96% are singletons and the top ten take 0.9% to 1%. What was sequenced was PBMCs. The receptors originated from a man between 18 and 35 years old in good health and CMV-seronegative. Each CDR3 is given with its conserved first and last residue. D genes are given only for firm matches. Expanded clones are given a class, and other clones once, few, many or no size at all.

TRBV2	TRBD1	TRBJ1-1	-	TGTGCCACCAGGGGGGGAGTTACTGAAGCTTTCTTT	CATRGGVTEAFF
TRBV10-3	TRBD1	TRBJ2-7	-	TGTGCCATCAGTGAGCCCCGGGACAGCCGAGGGTACGAGCAGTACTTC	CAISEPRDSRGYEQYF
TRBV19	-	TRBJ2-4	-	TGTGCCAGTAGTATAGGGGCCAGGCCTTCAGCCAAAAACATTCAGTACTTC	CASSIGARPSAKNIQYF
TRBV9	-	TRBJ2-1	-	TGTGCCAGCAGCGGAGGGTGGAGCTCCTACAATGAGCAGTTCTTC	CASSGGWSSYNEQFF
TRBV6-6	TRBD2	TRBJ2-1	-	TGTGCCAGCAGTAGCGGGAGCTACAATGAGCAGTTCTTC	CASSSGSYNEQFF
TRBV30	TRBD1	TRBJ2-5	-	TGTGCCACTCAGACAGGGGGCGGAGAGACCCAGTACTTC	CATQTGGGETQYF
TRBV6-6	-	TRBJ2-1	once	TGTGCCAGCAGTTACTCGAGGGGGGGCTACAATGAGCAGTTCTTC	CASSYSRGGYNEQFF
TRBV5-1	-	TRBJ2-3	-	TGCGCCAGCAGCTTGAGGGAGGCTAGCACAGATACGCAGTATTTT	CASSLREASTDTQYF
TRBV7-8	-	TRBJ2-3	-	TGTGCCAGCAGCTTAGGGAGGGCCAAAGATACGCAGTATTTT	CASSLGRAKDTQYF
TRBV5-1	-	TRBJ2-2	-	TGCGCCAGCAGCAACGGACAGTATCGGGGGGAGCTGTTTTTT	CASSNGQYRGELFF
TRBV5-4	-	TRBJ2-6	-	TGTGCCAGCAGCTTGCCCAGGGCTGGGGCCAACGTCCTGACTTTC	CASSLPRAGANVLTF
TRBV27	TRBD1	TRBJ2-1	-	TGTGCCAGCAGTTCGGGACAGGCTTCTCATGGTGAGCAGTTCTTC	CASSSGQASHGEQFF
TRBV18	-	TRBJ2-7	-	TGTGCCAGCTCACAGCCCAGGGACTCCTACGAGCAGTACTTC	CASSQPRDSYEQYF
TRBV28	TRBD1	TRBJ1-5	-	TGTGCCAGCAGTAAGACAGGGGGTGGCCAGCCCCAGCATTTT	CASSKTGGGQPQHF
TRBV4-1	TRBD2	TRBJ2-1	-	TGCGCCAGCAGCGGGGGGGATGAGCAGTTCTTC	CASSGGDEQFF
TRBV5-1	TRBD1	TRBJ2-7	-	TGCGCCAGCAGGAATTCCCAGGGGGACGAGCAGTACTTC	CASRNSQGDEQYF
TRBV9	-	TRBJ2-2	-	TGTGCCAGCAACCCCTCAACAGGGACGGCGGTCGGGGAGCTGTTTTTT	CASNPSTGTAVGELFF
TRBV28	-	TRBJ2-3	-	TGTGCCAGCAGTCCAACCTGGACGGGGAGCACAGATACGCAGTATTTT	CASSPTWTGSTDTQYF
TRBV27	TRBD2	TRBJ2-1	-	TGTGCCAGCAGTTTAGGCCTAGCGGAACCCCACGCTGCCTACAATGAGCAGTTCTTC	CASSLGLAEPHAAYNEQFF
TRBV7-6	TRBD1	TRBJ2-3	-	TGTGCCAGCAGCTTAGCCAGGGGGCTCACAGATACGCAGTATTTT	CASSLARGLTDTQYF
TRBV6-1	-	TRBJ1-2	-	TGTGCCAGCAGTGCCCATCCCGGGGGGGCGATTTTTTATGGCTACACCTTC	CASSAHPGGAIFYGYTF
TRBV5-1	TRBD2	TRBJ2-1	-	TGCGCCAGCAGCGTGACTAGCGGGAGCTCCTACAATGAGCAGTTCTTC	CASSVTSGSSYNEQFF
TRBV2	TRBD1	TRBJ2-1	-	TGTGCCAGCACCGCCGGGACAGGTAGTTTTAGTGAGCAGTTCTTC	CASTAGTGSFSEQFF
TRBV7-6	-	TRBJ2-7	-	TGTGCCAGCAGCTTATACGCGGGAAATACCTACGAGCAGTACTTC	CASSLYAGNTYEQYF
TRBV10-3	TRBD1	TRBJ2-2	few	TGTGCCATCAAAGCGGGACAGGGGGCAAGGACCGGGGAGCTGTTTTTT	CAIKAGQGARTGELFF
TRBV6-5	-	TRBJ1-1	-	TGTGCCAGCAGTTACTCCCCCAACTTGAACACTGAAGCTTTCTTT	CASSYSPNLNTEAFF
TRBV28	TRBD1	TRBJ2-5	-	TGTGCCAGCAGGGGGGACAGGAGCCAAGAGACCCAGTACTTC	CASRGDRSQETQYF
TRBV7-2	-	TRBJ2-5	once	TGTGCCAGCAGCTTCGGTGGAGGGGAGACCCAGTACTTC	CASSFGGGETQYF
TRBV10-2	TRBD2	TRBJ2-3	-	TGCGCCAGCAGACCTCTCCCGGGACTAGCGAGGAGAAGCACAGATACGCAGTATTTT	CASRPLPGLARRSTDTQYF
TRBV9	-	TRBJ2-3	once	TGTGCCAGCAGCAACCGGGACTTAATTAGCACAGATACGCAGTATTTT	CASSNRDLISTDTQYF
TRBV28	-	TRBJ2-1	-	TGTGCCAGCAGTTTCGACAGGATCTCCTACAATGAGCAGTTCTTC	CASSFDRISYNEQFF
TRBV5-1	-	TRBJ1-2	-	TGCGCCAGCAGCTTGGACAGGCCTCGAAGCGATGGCTACACCTTC	CASSLDRPRSDGYTF
TRBV28	-	TRBJ1-1	-	TGTGCCAGCAGTACCAAAATAGAAACAGGGCAAGGCACTGAAGCTTTCTTT	CASSTKIETGQGTEAFF
TRBV5-1	TRBD1	TRBJ2-3	-	TGCGCCAGCAGACAGGGGGCGAGCACAGATACGCAGTATTTT	CASRQGASTDTQYF
TRBV28	-	TRBJ1-1	-	TGTGCCAGCACAGTTGACCCGGACAACGCTGAAGCTTTCTTT	CASTVDPDNAEAFF
TRBV2	-	TRBJ1-1	-	TGTGCCAGTCAGACAGAACTGAACACTGAAGCTTTCTTT	CASQTELNTEAFF
TRBV6-6	TRBD1	TRBJ2-5	-	TGTGCCAGCAGTTACAGGGGGCGAGAGACCCAGTACTTC	CASSYRGRETQYF
TRBV5-1	TRBD2	TRBJ2-3	-	TGCGCCAGCATCTCCGGGACTAGCGGGACAGATACGCAGTATTTT	CASISGTSGTDTQYF
TRBV28	TRBD1	TRBJ2-7	-	TGTGCCAGCAGTCCTCACGGGACAGGTAACTACGAGCAGTACTTC	CASSPHGTGNYEQYF
TRBV19	-	TRBJ2-2	-	TGTGCCAGTAGTATAGCCGCGGGCAGGTTGCGGGCCGGGGAGCTGTTTTTT	CASSIAAGRLRAGELFF
TRBV5-1	-	TRBJ1-1	-	TGCGCCAGCAGCTTGGTGGCACCCCCTGAAGCTTTCTTT	CASSLVAPPEAFF
TRBV28	TRBD2	TRBJ2-7	-	TGTGCCAGCAGTTTAGGGGAGGGATACGAGCAGTACTTC	CASSLGEGYEQYF
TRBV18	-	TRBJ1-5	-	TGTGCCAGCTCACCACCGCACAGAAATCAGCCCCAGCATTTT	CASSPPHRNQPQHF
TRBV11-2	-	TRBJ2-6	-	TGTGCCAGCAGCCTTACCGGACAGAACTCTGGGGCCAACGTCCTGACTTTC	CASSLTGQNSGANVLTF
TRBV5-1	TRBD1	TRBJ2-3	-	TGCGCCAGCAGCTCCTGGACAGGGGGCACAGATACGCAGTATTTT	CASSSWTGGTDTQYF
TRBV30	TRBD2	TRBJ2-7	-	TGTGCCCGAAACAGCGGGAGTAACGAGCAGTACTTC	CARNSGSNEQYF
TRBV4-3	-	TRBJ2-3	-	TGCGCCAGCAGCAGAAAAGTCCAGGGCTCCGCAGATACGCAGTATTTT	CASSRKVQGSADTQYF
TRBV5-5	TRBD1	TRBJ1-5	few	TGTGCCAGCCGCCCGGTGGCGGGACAGGGGGCCCAGCCCCAGCATTTT	CASRPVAGQGAQPQHF
TRBV7-9	TRBD2	TRBJ2-3	-	TGTGCCAGCAGCGGGACTAGCGGCACAGATACGCAGTATTTT	CASSGTSGTDTQYF
TRBV28	-	TRBJ1-2	-	TGTGCCAGCAGTTCTCTATTCGACAGCCTCTATGGCTACACCTTC	CASSSLFDSLYGYTF
TRBV28	-	TRBJ1-5	-	TGTGCCAGCAGTTTAGGTACGGGGTTCGGGCAGCCCCAGCATTTT	CASSLGTGFGQPQHF
TRBV7-6	-	TRBJ2-1	-	TGTGCCAGCAGCTTAGGAGGGGGTCTCTACAATGAGCAGTTCTTC	CASSLGGGLYNEQFF
TRBV13	TRBD2	TRBJ2-1	-	TGTGCCAGCAGGAATACTAGCGGGAGCTCCTACAATGAGCAGTTCTTC	CASRNTSGSSYNEQFF
TRBV5-1	-	TRBJ1-1	-	TGCGCCAGCAGCTTGTCTACTTTAGAATCCGAAGCTTTCTTT	CASSLSTLESEAFF
TRBV5-1	TRBD1	TRBJ2-3	-	TGCGCCAGCAGCCAGACAGGGAGCACAGATACGCAGTATTTT	CASSQTGSTDTQYF
TRBV18	-	TRBJ2-1	-	TGTGCCAGCTCACCAACCAGGGGCCCTCTCTCCTACAATGAGCAGTTCTTC	CASSPTRGPLSYNEQFF
TRBV6-1	-	TRBJ1-2	-	TGTGCCAGCAGTGCCTTTGGAAGGGCTAAGGGAGGTGGCTACACCTTC	CASSAFGRAKGGGYTF
TRBV30	TRBD2	TRBJ2-7	-	TGTGCCTGGGAATATAGCGGGAGTTCTTACGAGCAGTACTTC	CAWEYSGSSYEQYF